A single T cell receptor beta chain is shown here with its context. Authors' processing steps: Amplifying reference gene primers gave estimates of nucleated cell counts. Method: immunoSEQ multiplex PCR; TCRdb's copy keeps in-frame clones and lacks some. That table is the source of V, J and clone size, and D and trimming were worked out from the DNA. This table holds around 150,000 clones, roughly 80% found once. This entry is derived from a study of blood T cell repertoires in COVID-19. Study at large: Acute-phase and convalescent COVID-19 samples originated in the United States, Italy and Spain.

After removal of 5 bases from V and 2 bases from J, the junction contained 10 bases not matched to a gene. The V gene's germline CDR1 is SGHTA and CDR2 FQGTGA. The CDR3 has 17 residues. Sequencing was carried out using peripheral blood. This TCR was sampled from a man between 60 and 70 years old with acute or convalescent COVID-19. The chain is built from TRBV7-3 and TRBJ1-5; 9 nucleotides agree with TRBD1. The CDR3 reads CASSQQGANWGNQPQHF. The CDR3 nucleotides are TGTGCCAGCAGCCAACAGGGGGCAAATTGGGGCAATCAGCCCCAGCATTTT.